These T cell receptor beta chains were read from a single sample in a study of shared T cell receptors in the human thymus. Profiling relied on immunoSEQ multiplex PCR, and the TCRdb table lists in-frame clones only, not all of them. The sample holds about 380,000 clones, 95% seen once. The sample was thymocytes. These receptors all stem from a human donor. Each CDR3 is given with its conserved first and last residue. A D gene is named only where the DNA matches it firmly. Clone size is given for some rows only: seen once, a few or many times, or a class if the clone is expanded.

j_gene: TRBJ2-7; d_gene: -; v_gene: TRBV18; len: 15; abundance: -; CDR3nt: TGTGCCAGCTCACCTCGACAGCCAAACTCCTACGAGCAGTACTTC; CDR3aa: CASSPRQPNSYEQYF
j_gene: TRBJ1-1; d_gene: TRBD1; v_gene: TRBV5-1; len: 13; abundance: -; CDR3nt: TGCGCCAGCAGCGCGGGACAGTGGACTGAAGCTTTCTTT; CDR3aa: CASSAGQWTEAFF
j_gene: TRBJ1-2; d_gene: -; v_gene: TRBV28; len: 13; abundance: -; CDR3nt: TGTGCCAGCAGTTTATCGCCTGCCTATGGCTACACCTTC; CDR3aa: CASSLSPAYGYTF
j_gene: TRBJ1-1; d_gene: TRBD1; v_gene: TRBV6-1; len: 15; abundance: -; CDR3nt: TGTGCCAGCAGGGGGGACAGGGAGAACGGGACTGAAGCTTTCTTT; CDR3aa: CASRGDRENGTEAFF
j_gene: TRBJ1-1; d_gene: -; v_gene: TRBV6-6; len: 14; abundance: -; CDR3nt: TGTGCCAGCAGTTACAACAGGACGAACACTGAAGCTTTCTTT; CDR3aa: CASSYNRTNTEAFF
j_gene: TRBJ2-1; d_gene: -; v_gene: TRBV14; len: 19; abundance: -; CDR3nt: TGTGCCAGCAGCCAAGAAGGGGTCGAGACGGGGCTACTCTACAATGAGCAGTTCTTC; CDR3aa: CASSQEGVETGLLYNEQFF
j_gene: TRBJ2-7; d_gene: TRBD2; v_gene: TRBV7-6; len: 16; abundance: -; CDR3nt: TGTGCCAGCAGCCTCCCTCTAGCGGGAGGAGCCTACGAGCAGTACTTC; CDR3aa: CASSLPLAGGAYEQYF
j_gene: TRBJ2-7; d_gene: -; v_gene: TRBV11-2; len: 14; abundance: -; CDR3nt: TGTGCCAGCAGCTTAGAGGCGGGGAAGGGGGAGCAGTACTTC; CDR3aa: CASSLEAGKGEQYF
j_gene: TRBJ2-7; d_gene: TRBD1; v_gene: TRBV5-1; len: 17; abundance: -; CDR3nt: TGCGCCAGCAGCTTGGGGTTAGGCCGGACAGGGAAGCACGAGCAGTACTTC; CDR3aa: CASSLGLGRTGKHEQYF
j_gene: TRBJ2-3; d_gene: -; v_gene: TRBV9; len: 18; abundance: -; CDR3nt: TGTGCCAGCAGCCCAGACGGTAGCCCAAACAGGAGCACAGATACGCAGTATTTT; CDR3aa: CASSPDGSPNRSTDTQYF
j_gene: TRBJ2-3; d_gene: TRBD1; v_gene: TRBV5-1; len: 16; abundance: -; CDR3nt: TGCGCCAGCAGCTCCTACAGGGGCTCTAGCACAGATACGCAGTATTTT; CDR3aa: CASSSYRGSSTDTQYF
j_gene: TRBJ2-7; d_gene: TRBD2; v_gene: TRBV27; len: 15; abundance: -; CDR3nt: TGTGCCAGCAGTGGAACTAGCGGGAGGGCCTACGAGCAGTACTTC; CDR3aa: CASSGTSGRAYEQYF
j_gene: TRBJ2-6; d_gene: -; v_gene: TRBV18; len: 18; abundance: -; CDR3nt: TGTGCCAGCTTTATAAATCAGGACAGAAGCTCTGGGGCCAACGTCCTGACTTTC; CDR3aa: CASFINQDRSSGANVLTF
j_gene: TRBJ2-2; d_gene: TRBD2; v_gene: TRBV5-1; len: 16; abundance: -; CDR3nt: TGCGCCAGCAGGGTCACGGGAGGAGCGAACACCGGGGAGCTGTTTTTT; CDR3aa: CASRVTGGANTGELFF
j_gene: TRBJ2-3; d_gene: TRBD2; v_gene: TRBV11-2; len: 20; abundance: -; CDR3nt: TGTGCCAGCAGCTTAGAAATCCTAGCGGAGCGGGAGGGCCTAATTGATACGCAGTATTTT; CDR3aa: CASSLEILAEREGLIDTQYF
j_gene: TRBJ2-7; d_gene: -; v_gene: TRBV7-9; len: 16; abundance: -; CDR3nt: TGTGCCAGCAGCTCTCCGCCGGCGGGCCGGCGCTACGAGCAGTACTTC; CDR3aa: CASSSPPAGRRYEQYF
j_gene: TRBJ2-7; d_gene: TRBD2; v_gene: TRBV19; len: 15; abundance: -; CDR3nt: TGTGCCAGTAGCCCTCGGCGGGAGGGCCGCTACGAGCAGTACTTC; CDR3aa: CASSPRREGRYEQYF
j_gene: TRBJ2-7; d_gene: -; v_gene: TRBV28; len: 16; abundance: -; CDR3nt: TGTGCCAGCAGACACCCTGGTGAGACGGGCACCTACGAGCAGTACTTC; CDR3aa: CASRHPGETGTYEQYF
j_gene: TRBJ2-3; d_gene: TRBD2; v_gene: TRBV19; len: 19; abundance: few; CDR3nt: TGTGCCAGTAGTATGGGGGTCGGGTTTACTAGCGGGAGAACAGATACGCAGTATTTT; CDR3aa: CASSMGVGFTSGRTDTQYF
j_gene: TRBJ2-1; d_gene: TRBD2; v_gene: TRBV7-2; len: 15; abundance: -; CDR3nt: TGTGCCAGCAGCTTAGGAGCTAGCGGGAGTCCTGAGCAGTTCTTC; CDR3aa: CASSLGASGSPEQFF
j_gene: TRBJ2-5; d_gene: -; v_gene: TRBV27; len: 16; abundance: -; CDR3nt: TGTGCCAGCAGTTCACCGGGACTTACTGAGCGAGAGACCCAGTACTTC; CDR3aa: CASSSPGLTERETQYF
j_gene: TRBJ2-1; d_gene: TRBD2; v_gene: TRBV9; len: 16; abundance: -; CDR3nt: TGTGCCAGCAGCGTGTCTAGCGGGAGTGCCTACAATGAGCAGTTCTTC; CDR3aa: CASSVSSGSAYNEQFF
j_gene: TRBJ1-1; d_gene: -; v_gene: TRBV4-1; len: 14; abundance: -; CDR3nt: TGCGCCAGCAGCCCCGCCCGGGGGCTCGCTGAAGCTTTCTTT; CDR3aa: CASSPARGLAEAFF
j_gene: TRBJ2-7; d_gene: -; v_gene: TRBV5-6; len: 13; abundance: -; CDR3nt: TGTGCCAGCAGCTTGCAGGGTAAGAGCGAGCAGTACTTC; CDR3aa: CASSLQGKSEQYF
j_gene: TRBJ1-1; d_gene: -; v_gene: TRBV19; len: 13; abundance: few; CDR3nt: TGTGCCAGTAGTCTTCAACCGACAGATAAAGCTTTCTTT; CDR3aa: CASSLQPTDKAFF
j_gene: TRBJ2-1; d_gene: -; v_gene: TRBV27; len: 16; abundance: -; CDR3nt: TGTGCCAGCAGTTTATCGGGACATTGGCGTAGCAATGAGCAGTTCTTC; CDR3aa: CASSLSGHWRSNEQFF
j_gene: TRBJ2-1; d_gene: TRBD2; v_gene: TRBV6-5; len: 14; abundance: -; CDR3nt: TGTGCCAGTAATAGCGGGAGGTCAGGGAATGAGCAGTTCTTC; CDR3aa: CASNSGRSGNEQFF
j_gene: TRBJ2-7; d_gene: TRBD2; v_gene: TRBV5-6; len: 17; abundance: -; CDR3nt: TGTGCCAGCAGCTTGGTTAATAGGGGCGGGAGGACCTACGAGCAGTACTTC; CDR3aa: CASSLVNRGGRTYEQYF
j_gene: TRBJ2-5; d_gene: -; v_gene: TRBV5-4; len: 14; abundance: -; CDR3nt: TGTGCCAGCAGAAGCACAGGGCTACAAGAGACCCAGTACTTC; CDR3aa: CASRSTGLQETQYF
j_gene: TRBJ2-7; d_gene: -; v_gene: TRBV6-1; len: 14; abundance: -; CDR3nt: TGTGCCAGCAGTGAAAGGGGGGCTTGGGGGGAGCAGTACTTC; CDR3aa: CASSERGAWGEQYF
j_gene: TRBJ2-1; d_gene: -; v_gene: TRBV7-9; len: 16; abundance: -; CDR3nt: TGTGCCAGCAGCGCCGCGTATCCGGGATCATACAATGAGCAGTTCTTC; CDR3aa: CASSAAYPGSYNEQFF
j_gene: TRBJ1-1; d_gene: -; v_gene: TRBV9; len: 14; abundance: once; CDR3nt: TGTGCCAGCAGCGTTTCAGGACCGAACACTGAAGCTTTCTTT; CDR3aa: CASSVSGPNTEAFF
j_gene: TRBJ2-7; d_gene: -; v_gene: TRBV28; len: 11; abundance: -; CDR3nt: TGTGCCAGCAGTCTTAAGGCCGAGCAGTACTTC; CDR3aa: CASSLKAEQYF
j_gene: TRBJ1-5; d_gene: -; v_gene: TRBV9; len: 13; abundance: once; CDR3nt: TGTGCCAGCAGCGTAGAAGGCGGTCAGCCCCAGCATTTT; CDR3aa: CASSVEGGQPQHF
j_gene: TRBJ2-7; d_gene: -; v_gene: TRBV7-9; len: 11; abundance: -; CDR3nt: TGTGCCGCTTCGCGTTATTACGAGCAGTACTTC; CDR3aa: CAASRYYEQYF
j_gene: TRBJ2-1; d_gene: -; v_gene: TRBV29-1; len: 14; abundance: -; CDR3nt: TGCAGCGTTGAATTAGCCCTCGGTGTAAATGAGCAGTTCTTC; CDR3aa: CSVELALGVNEQFF
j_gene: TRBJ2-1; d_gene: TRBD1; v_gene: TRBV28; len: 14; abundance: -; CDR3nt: TGTGCCACCGTGGACAGGGAGTCCTACAATGAGCAGTTCTTC; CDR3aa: CATVDRESYNEQFF
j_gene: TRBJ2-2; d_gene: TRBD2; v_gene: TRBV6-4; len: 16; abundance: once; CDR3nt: TGTGCCAGCAGTAAGTTTGGGACTACCGACACCGGGGAGCTGTTTTTT; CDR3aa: CASSKFGTTDTGELFF
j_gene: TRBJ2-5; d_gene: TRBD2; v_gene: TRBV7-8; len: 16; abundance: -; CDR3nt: TGTGCCAGCAGCTTCGGACTAGCGGGAGGGCCGGAGACCCAGTACTTC; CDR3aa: CASSFGLAGGPETQYF
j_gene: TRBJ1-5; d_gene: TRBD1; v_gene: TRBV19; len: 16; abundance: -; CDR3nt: TGTGCCAGTAGTGATCCCGGGACAGGGCTGAATCAGCCCCAGCATTTT; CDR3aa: CASSDPGTGLNQPQHF
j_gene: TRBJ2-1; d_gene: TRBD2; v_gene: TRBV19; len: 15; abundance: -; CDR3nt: TGTGCCAGTAGCCGAGCGGGAGGGGGCTACAATGAGCAGTTCTTC; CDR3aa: CASSRAGGGYNEQFF
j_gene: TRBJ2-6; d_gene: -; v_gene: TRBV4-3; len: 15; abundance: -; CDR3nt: TGCGCCAGCAGCAAGTCCAGGGCCGGGGCCAACGTCCTGACTTTC; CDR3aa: CASSKSRAGANVLTF
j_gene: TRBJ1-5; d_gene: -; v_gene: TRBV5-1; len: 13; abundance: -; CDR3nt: TGCGCCAGCAGTTCCGGACCTAATCAGCCCCAGCATTTT; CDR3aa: CASSSGPNQPQHF
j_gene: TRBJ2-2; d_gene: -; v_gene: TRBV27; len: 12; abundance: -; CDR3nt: TGTGCCAGCAAGGGAGGACCCGGGGAGCTGTTTTTT; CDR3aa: CASKGGPGELFF
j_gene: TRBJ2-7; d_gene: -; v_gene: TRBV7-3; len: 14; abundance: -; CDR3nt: TGTGCCAGCAGCTTCAGTGTTAACTCCTACGAGCAGTACTTC; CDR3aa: CASSFSVNSYEQYF
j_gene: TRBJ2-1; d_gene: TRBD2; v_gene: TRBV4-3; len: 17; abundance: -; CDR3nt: TGCGCCAGCAGCCAAGTTGCTAGCGGGAGCTCCTACAATGAGCAGTTCTTC; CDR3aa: CASSQVASGSSYNEQFF
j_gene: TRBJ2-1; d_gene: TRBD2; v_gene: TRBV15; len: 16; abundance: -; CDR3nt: TGTGCCACCAGGTCCGGGACTAGCGGTTCCAAGGATGAGCAGTTCTTC; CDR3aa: CATRSGTSGSKDEQFF
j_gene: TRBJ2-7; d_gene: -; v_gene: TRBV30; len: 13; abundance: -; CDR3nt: TGTGCCTGGAGTCCCGGGAGCTCCTACGAGCAGTACTTC; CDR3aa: CAWSPGSSYEQYF
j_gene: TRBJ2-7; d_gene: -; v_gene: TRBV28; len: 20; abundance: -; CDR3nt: TGTGCCAGCAGTCCTCTTAGGGTCGCCCAGACGACCCGTTACTCCTACGAGCAGTACTTC; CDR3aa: CASSPLRVAQTTRYSYEQYF
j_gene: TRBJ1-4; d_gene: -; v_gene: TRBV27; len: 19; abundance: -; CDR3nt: TGTGCCACCCCGACCTTAACCAAGGGGCGCCACTCAACTAATGAAAAACTGTTTTTT; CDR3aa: CATPTLTKGRHSTNEKLFF
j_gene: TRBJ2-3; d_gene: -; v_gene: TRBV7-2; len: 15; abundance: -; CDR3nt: TGTGCCAGCATCTCACGGGAGTCGGGCACAGATACGCAGTATTTT; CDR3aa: CASISRESGTDTQYF
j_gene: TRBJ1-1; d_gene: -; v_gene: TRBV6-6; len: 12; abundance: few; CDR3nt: TGTGCCAGCAGTCGTGGGGGGAGGGGAGCTTTCTTT; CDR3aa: CASSRGGRGAFF
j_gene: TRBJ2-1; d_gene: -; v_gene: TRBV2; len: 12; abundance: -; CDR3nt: TGTGCCAGCCTCTTCCGCTACAATGAGCAGTTCTTC; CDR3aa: CASLFRYNEQFF
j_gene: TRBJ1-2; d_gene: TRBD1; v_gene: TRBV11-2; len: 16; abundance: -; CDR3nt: TGTGCCAGCAGCTCTCATCCACCGGGACAGGGGATCGGCTACACCTTC; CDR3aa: CASSSHPPGQGIGYTF
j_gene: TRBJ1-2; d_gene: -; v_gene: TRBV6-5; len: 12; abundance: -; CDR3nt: TGTGCCAGCAGGCCGCGGGTAGGGGGCTACACCTTC; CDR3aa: CASRPRVGGYTF
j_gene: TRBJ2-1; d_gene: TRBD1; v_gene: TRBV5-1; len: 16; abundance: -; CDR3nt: TGCGCCAGCAGCTTGGACAACAGGGGGCGCGCCGATGAGCAGTTCTTC; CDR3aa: CASSLDNRGRADEQFF
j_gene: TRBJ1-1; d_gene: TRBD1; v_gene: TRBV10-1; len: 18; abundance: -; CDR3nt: TGCGCCAGCAGTGAGTTGAGCGGGAGGGGGCGCGAGAACACTGAAGCTTTCTTT; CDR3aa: CASSELSGRGRENTEAFF
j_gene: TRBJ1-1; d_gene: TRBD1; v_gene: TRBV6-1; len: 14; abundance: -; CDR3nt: TGTGCCAGCAGTGGATGGGGCAGGGGGACTGAAGCTTTCTTT; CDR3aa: CASSGWGRGTEAFF